The 10 T cell receptor beta chains given below trace back to one sample, sequenced in a study of T cell changes during pregnancy in multiple sclerosis. Generated by immunoSEQ multiplex PCR, the TCRdb table keeps only in-frame clones and is missing some. This sample has around 32,000 clones; 91% occur once, and the top ten carry less than 5%. The material sequenced was CD8+ T cells from peripheral blood mononuclear cells, taken in the second trimester of pregnancy. Receptors originate from a female donor in good health, enrolled as a control in a pregnancy study.

This chain uses TRBV7-6 with TRBJ1-1; D possibly corresponds to TRBD1 (5 bases). This CDR3 is 15 amino acids long. Germline V lookup: CDR1 SGHVS, CDR2 FNYEAQ. V was clipped by 2 bases and J by 1 base, with 11 bases between them. The CDR3 DNA is TGTGCCAGCAGCTTAAGGGACGGGAGGAACACTGAAGCTTTCTTT. It yields the protein CASSLRDGRNTEAFF.

The chain employs TRBV4-3 and TRBJ2-2, with TRBD1 matching 7 bases. CDR1 is LGHNA, CDR2 YSLEER, per germline. J was trimmed by 2 bases and V by 1 base; bases with no gene match: 1. This CDR3 is 15 amino acids long. The CDR3 spells CASSQGTGNTGELFF. DNA for the CDR3: TGCGCCAGCAGCCAAGGGACAGGCAACACCGGGGAGCTGTTTTTT.

V usage is TRBV6-4 and J usage is TRBJ2-7, with TRBD2 identical over 9 bases. The CDR3 totals 16 residues. Germline lookup yields CDR1 MRHNA and CDR2 SNTAGT. V lost 7 bases, J lost 1 base, and 11 bases stayed unmatched. This CDR3 is CASTNERGVLSYEQYF. The CDR3 DNA is TGTGCCAGCACCAACGAGCGGGGGGTCCTTTCCTACGAGCAGTACTTC.

J is TRBJ2-7 and V is TRBV11-2; the D gene is possibly TRBD1 (5 bases). CDR1 is SGHAT and CDR2 is FQNNGV in the germline V gene. This CDR3 region has 14 residues. V was pared by 5 bases and J by 0 bases, with 11 bases between. CDR3 residues: CASSTSRGSYEQYF. CDR3 coding DNA: TGTGCCAGCAGCACCTCTAGGGGCTCCTACGAGCAGTACTTC. The full variable domain, with the rest looked up from reference TRBV11-2 and TRBJ2-7, is EAGVAQSPRYKIIEKRQSVAFWCNPISGHATLYWYQQILGQGPKLLIQFQNNGVVDDSQLPKDRFSAERLKGVDSTLKIQPAKLEDSAVYLCASSTSRGSYEQYFGPGTRLTVT.

The chain uses TRBV21-1 and TRBJ1-1; the table names TRBD1, a call not compared with the DNA. TRBV21-1 is designated a pseudogene. This CDR3 region has 18 residues. CDR3 DNA: TGTGCCAGCAGCAAATTAAGAAAGGGGGCGGTCATGAACACTGAAGCTTTCTTT. It yields the protein CASSKLRKGAVMNTEAFF.

V is TRBV6-4 and J is TRBJ2-3, with D possibly matching TRBD1 (6 bases). V was clipped by 3 bases and J by 2 bases, with 9 bases between them. The V gene's germline CDR1 is MRHNA and CDR2 SNTAGT. The CDR3 is 14 residues long. The CDR3 DNA follows: TGTGCCAGCAGTGAGGGGGCCCTCACAGATACGCAGTATTTT. Translated, it gives CASSEGALTDTQYF.

The gene calls are TRBV7-9 and TRBJ2-1; 8 bases line up with TRBD1. V lost 6 bases, J lost 4 bases, and 8 bases stayed unmatched. CDR1 SEHNR and CDR2 FQNEAQ come from the germline V gene (reference sequence). The CDR3 is 15 amino acids. The CDR3 reads CASSTTGTGYNEQFF. The CDR3 coding sequence is TGTGCCAGCAGTACTACCGGGACAGGATACAATGAGCAGTTCTTC. The full variable domain, its missing parts supplied by reference TRBV7-9 and TRBJ2-1, is DTGVSQNPRHKITKRGQNVTFRCDPISEHNRLYWYRQTLGQGPEFLTYFQNEAQLEKSRLLSDRFSAERPKGSFSTLEIQRTEQGDSAMYLCASSTTGTGYNEQFFGPGTRLTVL.

The rearrangement uses TRBV7-9 and TRBJ2-5; 11 nucleotides match TRBD2. The trim removed 4 bases at V and 5 bases at J, leaving 3 bases unmatched. Germline V gene data show CDR1 as SEHNR and CDR2 as FQNEAQ (reference sequence). The CDR3 sequence is 14 residues long. The CDR3 DNA reads as TGTGCCAGCAGCTCTAGCGGGGGGAAGGAGACCCAGTACTTC. This gives the protein CASSSSGGKETQYF.

This rearrangement joins TRBV7-9 to TRBJ2-7, with 9 bases lining up with TRBD2. V was clipped by 3 bases and J by 5 bases; unmatched bases: 8. The CDR3 consists of 15 residues. Germline V CDR1 and CDR2: SEHNR, FQNEAQ (reference sequence). CDR3 nucleotides: TGTGCCAGCAGCTTCGCCCGCGGGGGGGTCAACGAGCAGTACTTC. It yields the protein CASSFARGGVNEQYF. The variable domain in full, completed from reference TRBV7-9 and TRBJ2-7, reads DTGVSQNPRHKITKRGQNVTFRCDPISEHNRLYWYRQTLGQGPEFLTYFQNEAQLEKSRLLSDRFSAERPKGSFSTLEIQRTEQGDSAMYLCASSFARGGVNEQYFGPGTRLTVT.

This sequence joins TRBV5-6 and TRBJ1-3; the D gene is possibly TRBD1 (6 bases). V was cut by 4 bases and J by 4 bases, with 12 bases left in between. Germline CDR1 reads SGHDT; CDR2 reads YYEEEE. This CDR3 spans 14 amino acids. The CDR3 reads CASSVGQLGNTIYF. Written as DNA, the CDR3 is TGTGCCAGCAGCGTGGGACAACTGGGAAACACCATATATTTT.